These 22 T cell receptor beta chains share one sample of origin, sequenced in a study of regulatory T cells in long-lasting Graves disease. The TCR beta library used iRepertoire HTBI primers with Arm-PCR amplification of CDR3. TCRdb fed the multiplex PCR reads into MiXCR, producing one record per CDR3 protein. Of around 500,000 distinct CDR3 sequences in the sample, around 20% were seen once. The time point denotes: persistent/refractory GD, antithyroid drugs over 5 years with positive TRAb. The TCR library used RNA extracted from PBMCs. This specimen consisted of peripheral blood mononuclear cells (PBMCs), obtained when the disease was refractory, from a patient treated with antithyroid drugs. Receptor source: a female donor with Graves disease.

This clonotype was counted ten times or more. This chain connects TRBV10-3 to TRBJ2-5; a possible D gene is TRBD2 (5 bases). V was cut by 3 bases and J by 0 bases, with 8 bases left in between. This CDR3 has 14 residues. In germline, CDR1 is ENHRY, CDR2 SYGVKD. Here the CDR3 DNA reads TGTGCCATCAGTGACCCGGGGTACCAAGAGACCCAGTACTTC. This sequence encodes CAISDPGYQETQYF.

This clonotype was counted many times. V usage is TRBV19 and J usage is TRBJ2-7, with D uncertain. The germline V gene has CDR1 LNHDA and CDR2 SQIVND (reference sequence). V dropped 4 bases and J dropped 0 bases, with 10 bases sitting between them. The CDR3 spans 14 residues. The CDR3 is CASSTRAFSYEQYF. DNA for the CDR3: TGTGCCAGTAGTACCCGGGCCTTCTCCTACGAGCAGTACTTC.

This clonotype was counted ten times or more. J is TRBJ1-1 and V is TRBV28; TRBD1 agrees at 9 bases. The germline V gene has CDR1 MDHEN and CDR2 SYDVKM. This CDR3 comprises 14 residues. Trimming removed 6 bases from V and 4 bases from J; junction bases left unmatched: 6. For the CDR3, the DNA is TGTGCCAGCAGGGGACAGGGAGAGGTCACTGAAGCTTTCTTT. This encodes CASRGQGEVTEAFF.

The genes are TRBV20-1 and TRBJ2-2; D is undetermined. V was trimmed by 7 bases and J by 4 bases, leaving 13 bases between them. Germline V gene lookup returns CDR1 DFQATT and CDR2 SNEGSKA (reference sequence). The CDR3 loop spans 13 amino acids. DNA for the CDR3: TGCAGTGTCACGGGCCCGACCACCGGGGAGCTGTTTTTT. Protein: CSVTGPTTGELFF.

The table lists this clonotype with many counts. The chain links TRBV12-3 or TRBV12-4 to TRBJ1-4; D gene ambiguous. This CDR3 comprises 15 residues. V lost 5 bases to trimming and J lost 0 bases, with 10 bases between them. The CDR3 DNA sequence: TGTGCCAGCAGTCCCCGGGGTGCAACTAATGAAAAACTGTTTTTT. This sequence encodes CASSPRGATNEKLFF.

This clonotype was detected many times. The chain uses TRBV2 and TRBJ1-1; maybe TRBD1 (5 bases). The CDR3 sequence is 12 residues long. CDR1 SNHLY and CDR2 FYNNEI come from the germline V gene. The ends were cut back, 6 bases at V and 10 bases at J, with 15 bases in the middle. The CDR3 DNA is TGTGCCAGCAGGGGGCCGGTGGTGGCAGCTTTCTTT. This gives the protein CASRGPVVAAFF.

The table lists this clonotype with many counts. V and J are TRBV5-1 and TRBJ2-7; a weak D match, TRBD1 (6 bases). V was cut by 5 bases and J by 6 bases, with 15 bases left in between. The length of the CDR3 is 13 residues. Germline CDR1 is SGHRS and CDR2 is YFSETQ. CDR3: CASSQGMWGEQYF. CDR3 bases: TGCGCCAGCAGTCAGGGGATGTGGGGCGAGCAGTACTTC.

V usage is TRBV5-1 and J usage is TRBJ2-1, with 9 bases fitting TRBD2. Germline values: CDR1 SGHRS, CDR2 YFSETQ. The CDR3 is 17 residues long. Trimming cost V 2 bases and J 5 bases; bases outside gene matches: 11. DNA for the CDR3: TGCGCCAGCAGCTTCGCTAGCGGGACGGGGAGGAACAATGAGCAGTTCTTC. Translation gives CASSFASGTGRNNEQFF.

This clonotype was observed many times. CDR3 sequence: CAPGRTVPGGQETQYF. The CDR3 DNA reads as TGTGCCCCGGGGAGGACAGTCCCAGGTGGCCAAGAGACCCAGTACTTC. The chain recombines TRBV10-3 with TRBJ2-5; D may be TRBD1 or TRBD2 (6 bases each). Trimming pared 11 bases from V and 1 base from J, leaving 23 bases between. Germline V gene lookup returns CDR1 ENHRY and CDR2 SYGVKD. This CDR3 is 16 amino acids long.

At least ten counts were recorded for this clonotype. The chain uses TRBV12-3 or TRBV12-4 and TRBJ2-2; D unresolved. Trimming left V 5 bases short and J 4 bases short, with 8 bases between. This CDR3 is 13 amino acids long. The CDR3 protein is CASSQRVTGELFF. In DNA form, the CDR3 reads TGTGCCAGCAGTCAACGAGTCACCGGGGAGCTGTTTTTT.

This clonotype has ten or more counts. The chain joins TRBV4-1 to TRBJ2-4, with 12 nucleotides matching TRBD2. V shed 3 bases, J shed 11 bases, and the junction held 5 bases outside the gene matches. Per germline, CDR1 MGHRA and CDR2 YSYEKL. This CDR3 has 14 amino acids. The CDR3 sequence: CASSQLGLAGLQYF. The DNA for the CDR3 is TGCGCCAGCAGCCAGCTGGGACTAGCGGGCCTTCAGTACTTC.

The genes are TRBV11-3 and TRBJ2-2; the match to TRBD2 covers 9 bases. CDR3 length: 15 residues. V gave up 4 bases and J gave up 5 bases; unmatched junction bases: 5. Germline CDR1 and CDR2: SGHNT and YENEEA. The CDR3 nucleotides read TGTGCCAGCAGCTCGGGACTAGCTGGTACCGGGGAGCTGTTTTTT. Protein sequence: CASSSGLAGTGELFF.

This clonotype was detected ten times or more. The chain combines TRBV28 with TRBJ2-7, with 9 positions matching TRBD2. V was pared by 6 bases and J by 3 bases, with 9 bases of the junction left unmatched. Per the germline V gene, CDR1 is MDHEN and CDR2 is SYDVKM. The CDR3 totals 15 residues. The CDR3 bases are TGTGCCAGCAGGCGAGCAGGGACTAGCCGCTACGAGCAGTACTTC. It translates to CASRRAGTSRYEQYF.

The chain has TRBV10-3 and TRBJ1-6; D may be TRBD1 (6 bases). The CDR3 is 18 amino acids. Per germline, CDR1 ENHRY and CDR2 SYGVKD. Deletions cut 6 bases from V and 0 bases from J, with 18 bases between. This CDR3 is CAISPSGHTSSYNSPLHF. For the CDR3, the DNA is TGTGCCATCAGCCCCTCGGGACACACGAGCTCCTATAATTCACCCCTCCACTTT.

This clonotype occurred a few times. This chain uses TRBV5-1 with TRBJ2-4; perhaps TRBD2 as D (6 bases). The CDR3 contains 16 residues. CDR1 SGHRS and CDR2 YFSETQ come from the germline V gene. V lost 0 bases, J lost 1 base, and 11 bases lay in between. CDR3: CASSLVLRGAKNIQYF. CDR3 coding DNA: TGCGCCAGCAGCTTGGTATTACGGGGGGCCAAAAACATTCAGTACTTC.

The chain recombines TRBV5-1 with TRBJ2-7; D may be TRBD2 (5 bases). Germline values: CDR1 SGHRS, CDR2 YFSETQ. Trimming removed 5 bases at V and 2 bases at J, with 14 bases between. This CDR3 region has 14 residues. The CDR3 protein is CASRRADSAYEQYF. In nucleotides, the CDR3 is TGCGCCAGCAGGAGGGCGGACTCTGCCTACGAGCAGTACTTC.

V is TRBV15 and J is TRBJ1-6; TRBD1 matches at 9 bases. Germline CDR1 and CDR2: LNHNV and YYDKDF (reference sequence). The V and J ends lost 4 bases and 10 bases, in that order; junction bases with no gene match: 5. The CDR3 covers 14 residues. The CDR3 bases are TGTGCCACCAGCAAGGGACAGGGTGTCTCACCCCTCCACTTT. Its translation: CATSKGQGVSPLHF.

This clonotype was seen at least ten times. At one boundary the junction diverges from the germline segment, which might be a read error. This chain connects TRBV5-1 to TRBJ1-1; possibly TRBD1 for D (6 bases). Germline V gene data show CDR1 as SGHRS and CDR2 as YFSETQ. The CDR3 is made up of 14 amino acids. The CDR3 sequence is CASSLGTSNTEAFF. The CDR3 nucleotides are TGTGCCAGCAGTTTGGGGACATCGAACACTGAAGCTTTCTTT.

This rearrangement joins TRBV28 to TRBJ1-3, with D possibly being TRBD1 (6 bases). CDR1 is MDHEN, CDR2 SYDVKM, per germline. Trimming cost V 3 bases and J 0 bases, with 12 bases left between them. The CDR3 covers 16 residues. CDR3 nucleotide sequence: TGTGCCAGCAGTTTGTCAGGGGCTACCTCTGGAAACACCATATATTTT. Protein sequence: CASSLSGATSGNTIYF.

At least ten counts were recorded for this clonotype. The chain links TRBV7-2 to TRBJ1-1; 7 bases agree with TRBD1. Germline V CDR1 and CDR2: SGHTA, FQGNSA. The CDR3 has 15 amino acids. V was pared by 5 bases and J by 4 bases, with 10 bases of the junction left unmatched. As DNA, the CDR3 is TGTGCCAGCAGCCTTCTCCGAGGGGGCGGCACTGAAGCTTTCTTT. It encodes CASSLLRGGGTEAFF.

There are many counts of this clonotype. The chain has TRBV15 and TRBJ1-1, with D hard to call. CDR3 length: 16 amino acids. Trimming stripped 0 bases from V and 0 bases from J, with 11 bases between. CDR1 is LNHNV and CDR2 is YYDKDF in the germline V gene (reference sequence). The DNA of the CDR3 is TGTGCCACCAGCAGAGAGGGTGGCAGCATGAACACTGAAGCTTTCTTT. Amino acid sequence: CATSREGGSMNTEAFF. Variable domain in full (rest from reference TRBV15 and TRBJ1-1): DAMVIQNPRYQVTQFGKPVTLSCSQTLNHNVMYWYQQKSSQAPKLLFHYYDKDFNNEADTPDNFQSRRPNTSFCFLDIRSPGLGDTAMYLCATSREGGSMNTEAFFGQGTRLTVV.

CDR3 DNA sequence: TGTGCCTGGAGTGCACAGCTTAACTATGGCTACACCTTC. Its protein is CAWSAQLNYGYTF. The chain joins TRBV30 to TRBJ1-2; D remains unclear. CDR1 is GTSNPN, CDR2 SVGIG, per germline (reference sequence). The V gene lost 1 base and the J gene lost 1 base, with 7 bases spanning the gap. CDR3 length: 13 residues.